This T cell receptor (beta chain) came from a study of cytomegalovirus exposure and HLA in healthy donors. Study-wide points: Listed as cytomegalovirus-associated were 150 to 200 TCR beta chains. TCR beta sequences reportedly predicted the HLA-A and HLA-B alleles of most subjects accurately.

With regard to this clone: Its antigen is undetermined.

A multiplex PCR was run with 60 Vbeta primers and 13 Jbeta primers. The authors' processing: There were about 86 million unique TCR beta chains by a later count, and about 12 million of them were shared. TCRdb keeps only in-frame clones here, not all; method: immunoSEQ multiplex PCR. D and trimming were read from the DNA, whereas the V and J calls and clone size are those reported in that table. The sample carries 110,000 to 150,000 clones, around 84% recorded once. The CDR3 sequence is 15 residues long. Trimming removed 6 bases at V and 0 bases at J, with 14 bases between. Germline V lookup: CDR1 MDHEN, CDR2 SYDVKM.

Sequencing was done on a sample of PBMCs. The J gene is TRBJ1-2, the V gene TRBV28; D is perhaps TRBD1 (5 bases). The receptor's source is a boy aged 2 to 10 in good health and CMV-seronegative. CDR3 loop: CASRYRQPSNYGYTF. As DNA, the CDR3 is TGTGCCAGCAGATATCGACAGCCTTCTAACTATGGCTACACCTTC.